This is a list of T cell receptor beta chains from one sample in a study of CD8+CD57+ T cells in acquired aplastic anemia. Via MiXCR, TCRdb re-called the reads, giving one row per CDR3 protein. The profile shows about 160,000 distinct CDR3 sequences, 48% of them singletons. Material for sequencing was sorted CD4+, CD8+, or CD8+CD57+ T cells (not recorded which) from PBMCs. The source is a human donor with aplastic anemia. CDR3s include the opening cysteine and the closing phenylalanine or tryptophan. The D gene is left open where the match is weak. Where a row states a size, it is once, few, many or the class of an expanded clone; other rows omit it.

d_gene	v_gene	len	j_gene	abundance	CDR3nt	CDR3aa
-	TRBV6-1	13	TRBJ1-2	many	TGTGCCAGCCGGGACCGCCTCCTCTCTGGCTACACCTTC	CASRDRLLSGYTF
-	TRBV6-1	13	TRBJ1-2	many	TGTGCCAGCAAGGCAGGTCTTAACTATGGCTACACCTTC	CASKAGLNYGYTF
-	TRBV20-1	17	TRBJ2-1	-	TGCAGTGCGGAAACCCCTAGATCCCGAATACGGTACAATGAGCAGTTCTTC	CSAETPRSRIRYNEQFF
-	TRBV7-9	11	TRBJ2-1	-	TGTGCCAGCAACTCAGCAGCCGAGCAGTTCTTC	CASNSAAEQFF
-	TRBV12-3/TRBV12-4	17	TRBJ1-2	few	TGTGCCAGCAGTTTAAATCTTGTTGGACTCCCGGAGGACGGCTACACCTTC	CASSLNLVGLPEDGYTF
-	TRBV19	14	TRBJ2-7	-	TGTGCCTGGAGTGTACTAGAAGGGATCTACGAGCAGTACTTC	CAWSVLEGIYEQYF
-	TRBV2	15	TRBJ1-4	many	TGTGCCAGCAGTGTCAGGGAAGGGGGTGCAGAAAAACTGTTTTTT	CASSVREGGAEKLFF
-	TRBV13	15	TRBJ2-1	many	TGTGCCAGCAGCTTTAGGGGGACGGGGGACAATGAGCAGTTCTTC	CASSFRGTGDNEQFF
-	TRBV7-2	12	TRBJ2-3	-	TGTGCCAGCAGCCGTATGGGAGATACGCAGTATTTT	CASSRMGDTQYF
-	TRBV6-5	16	TRBJ1-3	-	TGTGCCAGCAGTTACTGGCCAGGAGTAGGTGGAAACACCATATATTTT	CASSYWPGVGGNTIYF
-	TRBV29-1	14	TRBJ1-3	many	TGCACCCTGAGGAAGGGAAGCTCTGGAAACACCATATATTTT	CTLRKGSSGNTIYF
-	TRBV6-1	17	TRBJ2-1	few	TGTGCCAGCAGTACCCCCGAGAGGGCGGGGAACTACAATGAGCAGTTCTTC	CASSTPERAGNYNEQFF
-	TRBV29-1	19	TRBJ1-2	many	TGCAGCGTTGAGTCCGCTCACCGGGAAAACACTCGAGTTTTCTATGGCTACACCTTC	CSVESAHRENTRVFYGYTF
-	TRBV19	14	TRBJ1-2	-	TGTGCCAGTAGTATCCGGGTTAGGGACTATGGCTACACCTTC	CASSIRVRDYGYTF
-	TRBV6-2/TRBV6-3	17	TRBJ1-5	-	TGTGCCAGCAGCTCCCCAGGGATGGGCAGATTTATCCAGCCCCAGCATTTT	CASSSPGMGRFIQPQHF
-	TRBV7-8	12	TRBJ1-2	-	TGTGCCAGCAGCTCGGGACGGCGGGGCTACACCTTC	CASSSGRRGYTF
TRBD1	TRBV20-1	12	TRBJ2-7	-	TGCGCCTTAGGACAGGGAGACTACGAGCAGTACTTC	CALGQGDYEQYF
TRBD1	TRBV6-6	12	TRBJ1-5	many	TGTGCCAGCAGTTTGCCAGGGGGGCCCCAGCATTTT	CASSLPGGPQHF
TRBD1	TRBV7-2	14	TRBJ1-1	-	TGTGCCAGCAGCCCTAGACAGGGAGGCACTGAAGCTTTCTTT	CASSPRQGGTEAFF
-	TRBV11-2	16	TRBJ1-5	-	TGTGCCAGCAGCTTAGGAAACAGGGTAGCGGAGCAGCCCCAGCATTTT	CASSLGNRVAEQPQHF
-	TRBV4-1	17	TRBJ1-1	many	TGCGCCAGCAGCGAGACAGTTCCGATACCCTGGGGCACTGAAGCTTTCTTT	CASSETVPIPWGTEAFF
-	TRBV2	14	TRBJ1-1	-	TGTGCTAGTGGACTTGACAGCTTAAGCACTGAAGCTTTCTTT	CASGLDSLSTEAFF
-	TRBV7-4	12	TRBJ2-2	-	TGTGCCAGCAGCGGGCGAACCGGGGAGCTGTTTTTT	CASSGRTGELFF
-	TRBV29-1	13	TRBJ1-2	many	TGCAGCGTGCTGGGAGGGGAGAACTATGGCTACACCTTC	CSVLGGENYGYTF
-	TRBV6-1	13	TRBJ2-7	many	TGTGCCAGCAGTGCCGGACTGTCCTACGAGCAGTACTTC	CASSAGLSYEQYF
TRBD1	TRBV7-9	15	TRBJ1-1	-	TGTGCCAGCAGCTTAGGACAGGGAGGTTTGGCTGAAGCTTTCTTT	CASSLGQGGLAEAFF
TRBD1	TRBV25-1	20	TRBJ1-3	many	TGTGCCAGCAGTGAACGGGACAGGGACATCACCTCATTAGGTGGAAACACCATATATTTT	CASSERDRDITSLGGNTIYF
-	TRBV20-1	14	TRBJ2-5	-	TGCAGTGCTCAGGACTATCGGCGCGAGGAGACCCAGTACTTC	CSAQDYRREETQYF
-	TRBV9	17	TRBJ2-5	many	TGTGCCAGCAGCGTAGATAGTCTCGGTCGGGGTGGGGAGACCCAGTACTTC	CASSVDSLGRGGETQYF
TRBD1	TRBV29-1	14	TRBJ2-1	-	TGCGGCGCTCCGGACAGGGTCGGGTACAATGAGCAGTTCTTC	CGAPDRVGYNEQFF
-	TRBV15	17	TRBJ2-7	many	TGTGCCACCAGCGGCGCCGGGACTTTCCCAGATTCCTACGAGCAGTACTTC	CATSGAGTFPDSYEQYF
-	TRBV19	13	TRBJ2-7	-	TGTGCCAGTAGTATAGTAGCAAGCTACGAGCAGTACTTC	CASSIVASYEQYF
-	TRBV12-5	13	TRBJ1-1	many	TGTGCTAGTGGTTTGAGGGGGGGGACTGAAGCTTTCTTT	CASGLRGGTEAFF
-	TRBV7-9	12	TRBJ2-3	many	TGTGCCAGCAGTCCCACCAGCGATACGCAGTATTTT	CASSPTSDTQYF
TRBD2	TRBV2	16	TRBJ2-7	many	TGTGCCAGCAGGCCCCGGGACTACCTAAAGGGTGGCGAGCAGTACTTC	CASRPRDYLKGGEQYF
-	TRBV6-1	15	TRBJ1-4	-	TGTGCCAGCAGCCGTACAATAGCAACTAATGAAAAACTGTTTTTT	CASSRTIATNEKLFF
-	TRBV19	13	TRBJ2-7	many	TGTGCCAGTAGTGACAGGCTCTCCTACGAGCAGTACTTC	CASSDRLSYEQYF
-	TRBV7-9	14	TRBJ1-3	many	TGTGCCAGCAGCTTCGGAGGGGCTGGAAACACCATATATTTT	CASSFGGAGNTIYF
-	TRBV9	15	TRBJ1-1	once	TGTGCCAGCAGCGTTGCTGACGGAAGGAACACTGAAGCTTTCTTT	CASSVADGRNTEAFF
TRBD2	TRBV7-8	16	TRBJ2-3	many	TGTGCCAGCAGCTTAGTGTTTGCGGGAGGCACAGATACGCAGTATTTT	CASSLVFAGGTDTQYF
-	TRBV2	15	TRBJ1-2	-	TGTGCCAGCAGTGAAGCGCGGTTAGGGGCTGACGGCTACACCTTC	CASSEARLGADGYTF
-	TRBV2	13	TRBJ2-2	-	TGTGCCACTGCGTTCCGCGGAGCAGGGGAGCTGTTTTTT	CATAFRGAGELFF
TRBD1	TRBV3-1	16	TRBJ1-4	few	TGTGCCAGCAGCCAAGATCTGGGGACAGCAAATGAAAAACTGTTTTTT	CASSQDLGTANEKLFF
-	TRBV20-1	11	TRBJ1-1	-	TGCAGTGCTAGAAGCTGGACTGAAGCTTTCTTT	CSARSWTEAFF
-	TRBV10-3	16	TRBJ1-5	few	TGTGCCATCAGTGAGTCGAGGGGGGTTGGGGATCAGCCCCAGCATTTT	CAISESRGVGDQPQHF
-	TRBV2	14	TRBJ1-2	-	TGTGCCAGCAGTGCAGAACAGCAATCATATGGCTACACCTTC	CASSAEQQSYGYTF
-	TRBV10-3	16	TRBJ1-1	-	TGTGCCATCAGTCATTTATCAGGTGTCATGAACACTGAAGCTTTCTTT	CAISHLSGVMNTEAFF
-	TRBV19	13	TRBJ2-7	few	TGTGCCAGTAGTATCAGGCCGGGGTGGGAGCAGTACTTC	CASSIRPGWEQYF
-	TRBV6-1	14	TRBJ1-6	few	TGTGCCAACGGGCCCAGTACCTATAATTCACCCCTCCACTTT	CANGPSTYNSPLHF
-	TRBV5-1	15	TRBJ2-3	-	TGCGCCAGCAGCGCACACAGGAGCTACACAGATACGCAGTATTTT	CASSAHRSYTDTQYF
-	TRBV30	12	TRBJ2-1	many	TGTGCCTGGAGTGTACTCGGGAATGAGCAGTTCTTC	CAWSVLGNEQFF
-	TRBV20-1	13	TRBJ2-3	-	TGCAGTGCTTATGGCAGGGGCACAGATACGCAGTATTTT	CSAYGRGTDTQYF
-	TRBV25-1	17	TRBJ1-1	-	TGTGCCAGCAGCCCAACGAGGGCAGGTACAACGAGAACTGAAGCTTTCTTT	CASSPTRAGTTRTEAFF
TRBD2	TRBV2	15	TRBJ2-3	-	TGTGCCAGTCCTCCTAGCGGGAGCGGCTCAGATACGCAGTATTTT	CASPPSGSGSDTQYF
-	TRBV25-1	12	TRBJ1-3	-	TGTGCCAGCAGGAGGTCTGGAAACACCATATATTTT	CASRRSGNTIYF
TRBD2	TRBV7-9	15	TRBJ2-7	many	TGTGCCAGCAGCCTTACTAGCGGGAGGTCGAACGAGCAGTACTTC	CASSLTSGRSNEQYF
TRBD1	TRBV5-1	14	TRBJ1-2	-	TGCGCCAGCAGCCTCGGGGGACAGATTTATGGCTACACCTTC	CASSLGGQIYGYTF
TRBD1	TRBV19	14	TRBJ1-2	-	TGTGCCAGTAGTACCCGGACAGGCGATGGTGGCTACACCTTC	CASSTRTGDGGYTF
-	TRBV20-1	12	TRBJ1-2	many	TGCAGTGCTACCATACCTAACTATGGCTACACCTTC	CSATIPNYGYTF